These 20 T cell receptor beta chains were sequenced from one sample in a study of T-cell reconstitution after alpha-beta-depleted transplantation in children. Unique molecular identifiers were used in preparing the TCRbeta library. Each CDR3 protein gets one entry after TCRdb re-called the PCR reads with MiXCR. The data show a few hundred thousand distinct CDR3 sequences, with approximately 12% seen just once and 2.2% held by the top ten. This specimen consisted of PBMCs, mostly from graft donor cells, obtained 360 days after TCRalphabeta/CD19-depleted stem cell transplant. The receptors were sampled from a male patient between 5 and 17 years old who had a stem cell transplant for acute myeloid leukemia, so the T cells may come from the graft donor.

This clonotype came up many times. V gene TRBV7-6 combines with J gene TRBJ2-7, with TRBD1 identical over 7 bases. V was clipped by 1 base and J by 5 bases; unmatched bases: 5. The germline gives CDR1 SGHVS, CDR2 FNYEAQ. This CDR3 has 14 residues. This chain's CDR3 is CASSLGQGPHEQYF. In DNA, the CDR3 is TGTGCCAGCAGCTTAGGACAGGGACCCCACGAGCAGTACTTC.

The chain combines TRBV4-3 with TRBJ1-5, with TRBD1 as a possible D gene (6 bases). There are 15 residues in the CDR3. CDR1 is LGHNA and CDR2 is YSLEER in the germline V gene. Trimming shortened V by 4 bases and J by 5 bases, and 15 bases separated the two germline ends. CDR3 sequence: CASSRSTGYDQPQHF. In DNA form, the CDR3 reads TGCGCCAGCAGCCGCTCGACAGGTTATGATCAGCCCCAGCATTTT.

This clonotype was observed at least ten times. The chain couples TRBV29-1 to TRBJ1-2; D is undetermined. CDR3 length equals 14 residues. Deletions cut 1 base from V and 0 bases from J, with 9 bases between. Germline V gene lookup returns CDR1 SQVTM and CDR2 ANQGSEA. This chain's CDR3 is CSVEAGLPNYGYTF. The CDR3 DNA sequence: TGCAGCGTTGAAGCCGGGTTGCCTAACTATGGCTACACCTTC.

The CDR3 is CASSKAGSGSYNEQFF. The CDR3 bases are TGTGCCAGCAGCAAAGCGGGGTCTGGCTCCTACAATGAGCAGTTCTTC. V gene TRBV21-1 combines with J gene TRBJ2-1. TRBV21-1 is shown as a pseudogene. The CDR3 runs to 16 residues.

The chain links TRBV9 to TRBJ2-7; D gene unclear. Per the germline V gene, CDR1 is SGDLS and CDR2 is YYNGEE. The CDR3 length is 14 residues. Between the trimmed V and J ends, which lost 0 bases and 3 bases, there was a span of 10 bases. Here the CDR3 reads CASSVAGTDYEQYF. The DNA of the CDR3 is TGTGCCAGCAGCGTAGCCGGTACAGACTACGAGCAGTACTTC.

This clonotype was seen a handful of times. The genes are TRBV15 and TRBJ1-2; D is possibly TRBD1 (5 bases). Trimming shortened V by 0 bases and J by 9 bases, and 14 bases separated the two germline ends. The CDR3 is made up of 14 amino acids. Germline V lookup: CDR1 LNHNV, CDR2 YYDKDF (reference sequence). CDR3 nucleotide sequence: TGTGCCACCAGCAGAGATGGCAGGACAACAAGCTACACCTTC. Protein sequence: CATSRDGRTTSYTF.

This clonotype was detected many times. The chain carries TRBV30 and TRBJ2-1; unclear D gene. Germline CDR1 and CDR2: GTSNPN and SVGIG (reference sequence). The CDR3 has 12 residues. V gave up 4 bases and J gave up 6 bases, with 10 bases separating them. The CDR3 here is CAWTLGSNEQFF. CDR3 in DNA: TGTGCCTGGACTCTGGGGTCCAATGAGCAGTTCTTC.

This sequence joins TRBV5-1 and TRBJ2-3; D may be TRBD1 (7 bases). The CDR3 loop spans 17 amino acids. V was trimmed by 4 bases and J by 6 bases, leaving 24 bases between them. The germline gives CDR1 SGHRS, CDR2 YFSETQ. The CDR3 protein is CASSTRLRGQRPDTQYF. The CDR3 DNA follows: TGCGCCAGCAGCACCCGACTGCGGGGACAGCGTCCCGATACGCAGTATTTT.

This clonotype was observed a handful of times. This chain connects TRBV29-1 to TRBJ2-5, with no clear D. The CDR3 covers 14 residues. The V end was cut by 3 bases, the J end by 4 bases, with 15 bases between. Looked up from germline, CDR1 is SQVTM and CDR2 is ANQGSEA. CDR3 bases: TGCAGCGTTGACTCCCATGGGGAAATAGAGACCCAGTACTTC. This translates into CSVDSHGEIETQYF.

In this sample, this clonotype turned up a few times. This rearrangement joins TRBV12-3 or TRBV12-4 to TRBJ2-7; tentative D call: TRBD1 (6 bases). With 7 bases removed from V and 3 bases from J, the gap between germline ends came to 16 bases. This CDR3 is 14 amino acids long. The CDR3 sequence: CASKPGHVHYEQYF. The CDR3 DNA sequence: TGTGCCAGCAAACCGGGACACGTACACTACGAGCAGTACTTC.

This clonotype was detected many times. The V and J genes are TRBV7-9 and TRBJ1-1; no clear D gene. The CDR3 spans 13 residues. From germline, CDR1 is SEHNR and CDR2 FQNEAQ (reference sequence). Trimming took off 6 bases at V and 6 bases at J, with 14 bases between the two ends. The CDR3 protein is CASSRSGFPEAFF. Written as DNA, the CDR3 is TGTGCCAGCAGTCGGAGTGGGTTCCCTGAAGCTTTCTTT.

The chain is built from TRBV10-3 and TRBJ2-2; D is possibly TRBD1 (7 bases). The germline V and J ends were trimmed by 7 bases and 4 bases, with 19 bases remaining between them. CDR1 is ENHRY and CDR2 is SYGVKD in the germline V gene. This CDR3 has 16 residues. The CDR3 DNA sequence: TGTGCCATCACCCCCCTAGGACAGGAGGGCACCGGGGAGCTGTTTTTT. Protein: CAITPLGQEGTGELFF.

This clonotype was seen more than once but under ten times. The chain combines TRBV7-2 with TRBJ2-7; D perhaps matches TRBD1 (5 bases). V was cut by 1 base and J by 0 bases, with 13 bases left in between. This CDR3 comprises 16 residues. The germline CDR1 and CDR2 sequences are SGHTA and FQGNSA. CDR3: CASSLGVWTSSYEQYF. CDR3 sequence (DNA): TGTGCCAGCAGCTTAGGAGTTTGGACATCCTCCTACGAGCAGTACTTC.

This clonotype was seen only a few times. The CDR3 sequence is CSAHRTGQETQYF. The CDR3 coding sequence is TGCAGTGCCCATCGGACGGGACAAGAGACCCAGTACTTC. The J gene is TRBJ2-5, the V gene TRBV20-1; tentatively, D is TRBD2 (5 bases). Germline values: CDR1 DFQATT, CDR2 SNEGSKA (reference sequence). The CDR3 extends over 13 amino acids. V shed 6 bases and J shed 2 bases, with 13 bases lying between them.

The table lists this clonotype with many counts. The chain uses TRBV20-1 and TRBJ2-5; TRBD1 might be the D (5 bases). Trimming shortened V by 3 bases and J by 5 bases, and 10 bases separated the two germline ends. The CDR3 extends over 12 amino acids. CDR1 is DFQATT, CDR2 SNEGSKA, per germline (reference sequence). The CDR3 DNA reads TGCAGTGCTAGGCCTCAGGGCGAGACCCAGTACTTC. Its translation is CSARPQGETQYF.

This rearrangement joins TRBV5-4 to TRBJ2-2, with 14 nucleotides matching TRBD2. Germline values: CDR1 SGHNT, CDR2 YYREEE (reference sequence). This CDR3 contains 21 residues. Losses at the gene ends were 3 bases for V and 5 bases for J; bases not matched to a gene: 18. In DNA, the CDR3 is TGTGCCAGCAGCTCGGACCTCACGACTAGCGGGAGGGCCCAAAGGACCGGGGAGCTGTTTTTT. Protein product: CASSSDLTTSGRAQRTGELFF.

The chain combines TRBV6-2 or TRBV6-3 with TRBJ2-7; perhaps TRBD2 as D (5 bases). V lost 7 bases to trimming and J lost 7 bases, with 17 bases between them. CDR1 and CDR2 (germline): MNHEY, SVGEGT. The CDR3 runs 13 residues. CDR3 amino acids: CASNQGRTGEQYF. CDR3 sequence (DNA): TGTGCCAGCAACCAAGGACGGACGGGAGAGCAGTACTTC.

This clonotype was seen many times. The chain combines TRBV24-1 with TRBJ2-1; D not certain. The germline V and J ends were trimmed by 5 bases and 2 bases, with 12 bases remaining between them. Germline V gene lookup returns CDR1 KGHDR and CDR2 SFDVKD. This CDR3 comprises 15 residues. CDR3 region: CATSAPESTYNEQFF. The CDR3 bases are TGTGCCACCAGTGCCCCGGAATCTACCTACAATGAGCAGTTCTTC.

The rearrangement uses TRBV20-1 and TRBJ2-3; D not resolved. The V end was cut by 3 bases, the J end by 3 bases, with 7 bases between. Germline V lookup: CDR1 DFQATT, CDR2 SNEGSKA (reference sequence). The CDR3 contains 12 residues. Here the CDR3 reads CSASMGTDTQYF. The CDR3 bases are TGCAGTGCTAGTATGGGGACAGATACGCAGTATTTT.

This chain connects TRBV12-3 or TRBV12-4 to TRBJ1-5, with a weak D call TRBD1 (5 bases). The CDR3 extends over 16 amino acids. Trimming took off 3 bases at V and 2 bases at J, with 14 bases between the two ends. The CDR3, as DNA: TGTGCCAGCAGTTTGTTGCAGGGTATAGGCAATCAGCCCCAGCATTTT. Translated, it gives CASSLLQGIGNQPQHF.